The TCR beta chain described here comes from a study of blood T cell repertoires in COVID-19. This table comes from immunoSEQ multiplex PCR, and its TCRdb copy is limited to in-frame clones, with some not included. This table holds about 200,000 clones, approximately 86% found once. The sample taken for sequencing was PBMCs or T cells enriched from blood (not recorded which). The clonotype was recovered from a woman between 40 and 55 years old with acute COVID-19.

CDR3 sequence (DNA): TGTGCCAGCAGCACCCCCACGAGGGACACTGAAGCTTTCTTT. Amino acid sequence: CASSTPTRDTEAFF. The genes are TRBV7-9 and TRBJ1-1; D is uncertain. With 5 bases removed from V and 3 bases from J, the gap between germline ends came to 13 bases. CDR1 is SEHNR and CDR2 is FQNEAQ in the germline V gene (reference sequence). The CDR3 has 14 amino acids.